Sequencing of this T cell receptor beta chain was carried out in a study of vaccination and CD4 T cells after COVID-19. Regarding the study as a whole: Researchers report that 304 of 307 vaccine-specific clones in convalescent patients proved spike mono-reactive.

To note about this clonotype: As yet, its antigen is unknown.

The CDR3 has 17 amino acids. Between the trimmed V and J ends, which lost 6 bases and 1 base, there was a span of 21 bases. CDR1 is MGHRA, CDR2 YSYEKL, per germline. Sample time point: late sampling 161 to 241 days after vaccination in a few convalescent patients. The treatment is: roughly 10-day PBMC culture with coronavirus spike peptide pools or control peptides (ViraFEST assay). Cultured CD4+ T cell DNA was sequenced using the Oncomine TCR Beta short-read assay. MiXCR, applied by TCRdb to the PCR reads, yields one record per CDR3 protein. This sample has tens of thousands of distinct CDR3 sequences, with 46% found just once.

This clonotype was obtained from a human donor who had recovered from COVID-19. The chain links TRBV4-1 to TRBJ1-1; the D is unclear. The sequences come from CD4+ T cells from blood, cultured in vitro, collected about 7 months after SARS-CoV-2 vaccination. In DNA, the CDR3 is TGCGCCAGCAGGGGAATGAGTTTGGGCGGCCGGAACACTGAAGCTTTCTTT. Translated, it gives CASRGMSLGGRNTEAFF.